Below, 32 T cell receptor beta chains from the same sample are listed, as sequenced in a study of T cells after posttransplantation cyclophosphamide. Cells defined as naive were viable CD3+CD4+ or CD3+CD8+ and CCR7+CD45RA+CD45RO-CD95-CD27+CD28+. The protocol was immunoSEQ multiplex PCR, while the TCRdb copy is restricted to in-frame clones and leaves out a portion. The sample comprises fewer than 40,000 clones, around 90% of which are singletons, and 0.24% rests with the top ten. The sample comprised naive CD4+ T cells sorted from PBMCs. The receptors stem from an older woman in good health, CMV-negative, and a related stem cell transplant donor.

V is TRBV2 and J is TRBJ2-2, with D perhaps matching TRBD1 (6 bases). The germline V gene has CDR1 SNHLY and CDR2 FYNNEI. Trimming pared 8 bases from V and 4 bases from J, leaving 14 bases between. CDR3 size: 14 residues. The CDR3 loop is CASQGIKGTGELFF. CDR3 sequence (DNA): TGTGCCAGCCAGGGGATTAAGGGCACCGGGGAGCTGTTTTTT.

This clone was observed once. The CDR3 loop is CASSLNPASSGKLGEQYF. CDR3 nucleotides: TGTGCCAGCAGCCTCAACCCGGCATCTAGCGGGAAATTGGGCGAGCAGTACTTC. The gene calls are TRBV7-3 and TRBJ2-7, with 9 nucleotides matching TRBD2. This CDR3 has 18 amino acids. CDR1 is SGHTA and CDR2 is FQGTGA in the germline V gene. The V segment lost 5 bases and the J segment 6 bases; nucleotides outside the gene matches: 20.

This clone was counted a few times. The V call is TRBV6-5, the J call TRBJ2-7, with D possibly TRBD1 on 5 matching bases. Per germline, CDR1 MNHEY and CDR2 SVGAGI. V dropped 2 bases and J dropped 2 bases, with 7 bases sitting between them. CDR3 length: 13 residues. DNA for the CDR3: TGTGCCAGCAGTTACAGGGGAACCTACGAGCAGTACTTC. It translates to CASSYRGTYEQYF.

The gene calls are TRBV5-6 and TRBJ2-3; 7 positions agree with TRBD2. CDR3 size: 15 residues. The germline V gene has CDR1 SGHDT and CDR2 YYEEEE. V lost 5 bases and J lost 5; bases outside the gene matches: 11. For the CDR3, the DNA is TGTGCCAGCAGGTCTTATGCCCGGGGGGTAGATACGCAGTATTTT. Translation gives CASRSYARGVDTQYF.

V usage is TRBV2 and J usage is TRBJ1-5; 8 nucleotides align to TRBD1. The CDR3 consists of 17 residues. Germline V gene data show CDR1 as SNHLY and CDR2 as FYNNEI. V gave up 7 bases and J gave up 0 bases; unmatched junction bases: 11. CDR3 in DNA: TGTGCCAGCAAGTCAACAGGGGGGCCGTATAGCAATCAGCCCCAGCATTTT. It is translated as CASKSTGGPYSNQPQHF.

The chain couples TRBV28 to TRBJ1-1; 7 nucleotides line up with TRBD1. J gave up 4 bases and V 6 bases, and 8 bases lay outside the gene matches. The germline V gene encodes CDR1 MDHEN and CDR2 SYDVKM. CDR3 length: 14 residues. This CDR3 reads CASSPGGSPTEAFF. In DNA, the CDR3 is TGTGCCAGCAGCCCAGGGGGGTCGCCCACTGAAGCTTTCTTT.

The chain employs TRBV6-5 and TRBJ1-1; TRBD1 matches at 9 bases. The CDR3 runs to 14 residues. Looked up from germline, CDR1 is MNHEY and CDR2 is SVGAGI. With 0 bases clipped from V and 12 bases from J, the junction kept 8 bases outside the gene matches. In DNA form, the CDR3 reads TGTGCCAGCAGTTACTCTCCGGGACAGGGTTCAACTTTCTTT. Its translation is CASSYSPGQGSTFF.

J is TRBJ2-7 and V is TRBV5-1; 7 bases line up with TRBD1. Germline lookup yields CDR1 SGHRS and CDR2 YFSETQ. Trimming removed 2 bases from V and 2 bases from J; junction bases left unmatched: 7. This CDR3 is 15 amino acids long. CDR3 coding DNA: TGCGCCAGCAGCTTACAAGGGGGCCAGGCCTACGAGCAGTACTTC. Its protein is CASSLQGGQAYEQYF.

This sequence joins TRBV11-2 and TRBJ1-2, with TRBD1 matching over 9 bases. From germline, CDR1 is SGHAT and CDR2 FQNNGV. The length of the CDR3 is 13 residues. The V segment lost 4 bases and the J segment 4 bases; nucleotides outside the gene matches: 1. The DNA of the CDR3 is TGTGCCAGCAGCTCGACAGGGGGCTATGGCTACACCTTC. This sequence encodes CASSSTGGYGYTF.

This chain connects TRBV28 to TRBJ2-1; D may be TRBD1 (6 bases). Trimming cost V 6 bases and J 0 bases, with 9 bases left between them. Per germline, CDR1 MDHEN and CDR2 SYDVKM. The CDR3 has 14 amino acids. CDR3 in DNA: TGTGCCAGCAGCCTGGACAGCTCCTACAATGAGCAGTTCTTC. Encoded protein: CASSLDSSYNEQFF.

The CDR3 loop is CASSLRGAQATNEKLFF. As DNA, the CDR3 is TGTGCCAGTAGTCTGCGGGGGGCACAGGCAACTAATGAAAAACTGTTTTTT. V and J are TRBV19 and TRBJ1-4; possible D gene TRBD1, 6 bases. This CDR3 has 17 amino acids. The ends were cut back, 5 bases at V and 0 bases at J, with 16 bases in the middle. Germline values: CDR1 LNHDA, CDR2 SQIVND (reference sequence).

As DNA, the CDR3 is TGTGCCAGTAGTATAAAGCGGGAGCGACCTGGAAACACCATATATTTT. This encodes CASSIKRERPGNTIYF. The chain couples TRBV19 to TRBJ1-3; no clear D. Trimming shortened V by 2 bases and J by 2 bases, and 13 bases separated the two germline ends. This CDR3 is 16 amino acids long. Germline V gene data show CDR1 as LNHDA and CDR2 as SQIVND (reference sequence).

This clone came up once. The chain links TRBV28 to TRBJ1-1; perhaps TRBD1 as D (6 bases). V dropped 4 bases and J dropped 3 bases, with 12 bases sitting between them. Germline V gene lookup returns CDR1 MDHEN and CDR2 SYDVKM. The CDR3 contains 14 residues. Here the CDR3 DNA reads TGTGCCAGCAGTTCGGGGGGGGCGGACACTGAAGCTTTCTTT. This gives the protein CASSSGGADTEAFF.

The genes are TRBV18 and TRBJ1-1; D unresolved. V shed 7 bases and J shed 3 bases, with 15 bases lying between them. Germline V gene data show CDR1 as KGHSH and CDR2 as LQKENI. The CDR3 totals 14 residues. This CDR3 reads CASLRVSTDTEAFF. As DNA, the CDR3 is TGTGCCAGCTTACGGGTCTCCACGGACACTGAAGCTTTCTTT.

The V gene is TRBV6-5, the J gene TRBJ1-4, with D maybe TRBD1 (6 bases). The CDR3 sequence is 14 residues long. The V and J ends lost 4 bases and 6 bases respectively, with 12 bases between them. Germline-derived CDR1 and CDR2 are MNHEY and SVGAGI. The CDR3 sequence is CASSFSGTHEKLFF. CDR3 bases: TGTGCCAGCAGTTTCTCCGGGACACATGAAAAACTGTTTTTT.

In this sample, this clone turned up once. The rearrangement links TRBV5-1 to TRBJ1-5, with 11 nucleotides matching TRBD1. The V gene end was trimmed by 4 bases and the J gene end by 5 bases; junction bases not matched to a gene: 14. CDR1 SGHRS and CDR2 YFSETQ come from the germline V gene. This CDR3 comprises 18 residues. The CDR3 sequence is CASSPGQGAERTDQPQHF. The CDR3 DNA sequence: TGCGCCAGCAGCCCCGGACAGGGGGCGGAAAGAACCGATCAGCCCCAGCATTTT.

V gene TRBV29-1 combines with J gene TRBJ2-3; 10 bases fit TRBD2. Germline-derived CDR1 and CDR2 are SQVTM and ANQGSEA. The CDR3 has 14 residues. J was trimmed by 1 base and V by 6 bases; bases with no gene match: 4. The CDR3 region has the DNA TGCAGCGTCCGTCTAGCGGGGGGCACAGATACGCAGTATTTT. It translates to CSVRLAGGTDTQYF.

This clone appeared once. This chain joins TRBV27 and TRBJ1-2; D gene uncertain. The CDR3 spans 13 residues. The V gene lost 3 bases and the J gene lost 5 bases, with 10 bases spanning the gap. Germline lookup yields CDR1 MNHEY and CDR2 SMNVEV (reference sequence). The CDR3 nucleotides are TGTGCCAGCAGTTTGCTCCCTAGTTATGGCTACACCTTC. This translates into CASSLLPSYGYTF.

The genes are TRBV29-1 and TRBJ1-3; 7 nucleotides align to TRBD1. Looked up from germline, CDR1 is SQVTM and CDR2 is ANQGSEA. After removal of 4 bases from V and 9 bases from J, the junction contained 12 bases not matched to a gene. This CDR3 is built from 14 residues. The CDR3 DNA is TGCAGCGTTGCCGGGACAGCTCGCTCCAGCACCATATATTTT. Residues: CSVAGTARSSTIYF.

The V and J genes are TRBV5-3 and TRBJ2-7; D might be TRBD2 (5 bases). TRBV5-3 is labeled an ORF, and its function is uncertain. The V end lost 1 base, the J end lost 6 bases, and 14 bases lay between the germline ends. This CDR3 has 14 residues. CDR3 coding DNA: TGTGCCAGAAGCTTGCGTACTAGAATCGCCGAGCAGTACTTC. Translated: CARSLRTRIAEQYF.

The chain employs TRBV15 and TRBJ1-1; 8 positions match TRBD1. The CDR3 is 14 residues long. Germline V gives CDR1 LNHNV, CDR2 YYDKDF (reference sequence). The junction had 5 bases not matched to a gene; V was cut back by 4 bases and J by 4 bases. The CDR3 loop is CATSIQGAGTEAFF. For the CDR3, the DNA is TGTGCCACCAGCATTCAGGGGGCCGGCACTGAAGCTTTCTTT.

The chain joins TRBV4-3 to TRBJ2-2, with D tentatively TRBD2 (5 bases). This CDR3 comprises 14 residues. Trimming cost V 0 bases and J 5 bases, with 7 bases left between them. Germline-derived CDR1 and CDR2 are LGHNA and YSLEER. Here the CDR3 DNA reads TGCGCCAGCAGCCAAGATACTAGGACCGGGGAGCTGTTTTTT. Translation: CASSQDTRTGELFF.

For the CDR3, the DNA is TGCGCCAGCAGCCAAGACCCTAGGGGCTCCGTTTATAGCAATCAGCCCCAGCATTTT. As protein: CASSQDPRGSVYSNQPQHF. The chain combines TRBV4-3 with TRBJ1-5, with a possible D match to TRBD1 (5 bases). The germline V gene has CDR1 LGHNA and CDR2 YSLEER. The V end lost 0 bases, the J end lost 0 bases, and 18 bases lay between the germline ends. The CDR3 has 19 amino acids.

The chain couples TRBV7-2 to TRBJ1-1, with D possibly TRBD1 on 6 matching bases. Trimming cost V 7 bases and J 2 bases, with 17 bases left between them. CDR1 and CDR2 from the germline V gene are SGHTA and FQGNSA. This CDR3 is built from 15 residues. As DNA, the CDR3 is TGTGCCAGCACCTTCCTAGGGGGACTAAACACTGAAGCTTTCTTT. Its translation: CASTFLGGLNTEAFF.

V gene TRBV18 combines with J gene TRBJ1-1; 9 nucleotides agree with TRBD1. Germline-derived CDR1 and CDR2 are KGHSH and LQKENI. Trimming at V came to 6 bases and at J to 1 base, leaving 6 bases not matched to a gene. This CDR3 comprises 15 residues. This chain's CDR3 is CASSRTGDGNTEAFF. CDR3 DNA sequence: TGTGCCAGCTCCCGGACAGGGGACGGGAACACTGAAGCTTTCTTT. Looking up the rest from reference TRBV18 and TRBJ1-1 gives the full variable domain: NAGVMQNPRHLVRRRGQEARLRCSPMKGHSHVYWYRQLPEEGLKFMVYLQKENIIDESGMPKERFSAEFPKEGPSILRIQQVVRGDSAAYFCASSRTGDGNTEAFFGQGTRLTVV.

CDR3 bases: TGTGCCAGCAGTTTTGGCGGGAGGGCCGACGAGCAGTACTTC. Protein: CASSFGGRADEQYF. The chain uses TRBV28 and TRBJ2-5; 9 bases align to TRBD2. The DNA end is a closer match to TRBJ2-7, so the J assignment may be wrong. Germline values: CDR1 MDHEN, CDR2 SYDVKM. The CDR3 is made up of 14 amino acids.

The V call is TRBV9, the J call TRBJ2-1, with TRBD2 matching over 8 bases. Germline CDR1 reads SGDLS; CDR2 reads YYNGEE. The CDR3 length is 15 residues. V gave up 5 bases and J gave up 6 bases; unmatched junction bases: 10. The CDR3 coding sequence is TGTGCCAGCAGTCGTAGCGGGGCTTCAGTCAATGAGCAGTTCTTC. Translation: CASSRSGASVNEQFF.

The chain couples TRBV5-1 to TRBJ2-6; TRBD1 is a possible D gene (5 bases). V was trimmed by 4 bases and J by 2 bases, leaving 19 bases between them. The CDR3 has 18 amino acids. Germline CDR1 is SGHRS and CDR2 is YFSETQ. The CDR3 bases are TGCGCCAGCAGCATGCGCTACGATCAGGGCCCTGGGGCCAACGTCCTGACTTTC. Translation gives CASSMRYDQGPGANVLTF.

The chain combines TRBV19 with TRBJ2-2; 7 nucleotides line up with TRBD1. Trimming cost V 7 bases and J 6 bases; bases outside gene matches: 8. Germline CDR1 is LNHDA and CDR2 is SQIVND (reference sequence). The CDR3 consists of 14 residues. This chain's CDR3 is CASTRDSTPGELFF. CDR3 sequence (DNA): TGTGCCAGTACCCGGGACAGCACCCCCGGGGAGCTGTTTTTT.

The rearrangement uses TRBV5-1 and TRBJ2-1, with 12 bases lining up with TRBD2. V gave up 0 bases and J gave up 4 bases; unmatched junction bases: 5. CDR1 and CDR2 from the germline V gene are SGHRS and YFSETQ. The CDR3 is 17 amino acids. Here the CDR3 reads CASSLAPGTSGYNEQFF. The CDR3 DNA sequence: TGCGCCAGCAGCTTGGCCCCCGGGACTAGCGGGTACAATGAGCAGTTCTTC. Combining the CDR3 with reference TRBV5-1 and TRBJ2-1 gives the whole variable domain KAGVTQTPRYLIKTRGQQVTLSCSPISGHRSVSWYQQTPGQGLQFLFEYFSETQRNKGNFPGRFSGRQFSNSRSEMNVSTLELGDSALYLCASSLAPGTSGYNEQFFGPGTRLTVL.

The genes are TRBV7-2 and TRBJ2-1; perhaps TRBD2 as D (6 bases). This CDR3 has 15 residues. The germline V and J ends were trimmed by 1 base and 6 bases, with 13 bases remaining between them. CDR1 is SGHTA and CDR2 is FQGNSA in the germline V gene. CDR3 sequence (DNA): TGTGCCAGCAGCTTAGTGGGGGGAGTCCGCAATGAGCAGTTCTTC. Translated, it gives CASSLVGGVRNEQFF.

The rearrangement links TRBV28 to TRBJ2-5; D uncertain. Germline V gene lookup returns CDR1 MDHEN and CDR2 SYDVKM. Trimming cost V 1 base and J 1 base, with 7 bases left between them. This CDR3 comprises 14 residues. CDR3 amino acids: CASSLSTAQETQYF. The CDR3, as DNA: TGTGCCAGCAGTTTATCAACAGCCCAAGAGACCCAGTACTTC.